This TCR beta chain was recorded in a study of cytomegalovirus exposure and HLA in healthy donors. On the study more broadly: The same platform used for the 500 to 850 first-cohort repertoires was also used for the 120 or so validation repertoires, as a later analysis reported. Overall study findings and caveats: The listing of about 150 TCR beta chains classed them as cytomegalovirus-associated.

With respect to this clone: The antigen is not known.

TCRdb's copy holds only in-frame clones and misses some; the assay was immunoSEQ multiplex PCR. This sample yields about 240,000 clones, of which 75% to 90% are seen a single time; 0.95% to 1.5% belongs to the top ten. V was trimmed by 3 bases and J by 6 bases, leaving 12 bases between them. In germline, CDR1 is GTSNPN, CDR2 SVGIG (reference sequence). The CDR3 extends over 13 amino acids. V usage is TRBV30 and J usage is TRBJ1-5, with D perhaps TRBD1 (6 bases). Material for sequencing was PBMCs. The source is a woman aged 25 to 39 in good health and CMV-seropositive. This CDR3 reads CAWSPRGGQPQHF. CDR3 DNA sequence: TGTGCCTGGAGCCCTAGAGGGGGTCAGCCCCAGCATTTT.